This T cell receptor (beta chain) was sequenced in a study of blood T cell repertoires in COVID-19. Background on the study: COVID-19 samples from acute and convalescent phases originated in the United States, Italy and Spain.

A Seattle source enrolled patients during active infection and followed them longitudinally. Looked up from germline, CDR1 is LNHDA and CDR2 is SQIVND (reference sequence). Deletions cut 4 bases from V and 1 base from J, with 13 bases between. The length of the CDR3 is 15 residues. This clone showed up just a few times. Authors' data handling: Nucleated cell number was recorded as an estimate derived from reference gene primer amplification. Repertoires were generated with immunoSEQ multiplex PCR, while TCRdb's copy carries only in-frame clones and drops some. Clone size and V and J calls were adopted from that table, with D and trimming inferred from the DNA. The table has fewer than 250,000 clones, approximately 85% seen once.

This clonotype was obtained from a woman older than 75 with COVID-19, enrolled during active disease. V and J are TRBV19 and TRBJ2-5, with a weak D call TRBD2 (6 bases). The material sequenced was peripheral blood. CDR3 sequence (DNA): TGTGCCAGTAGTAGATATGGGACTTTCCAAGAGACCCAGTACTTC. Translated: CASSRYGTFQETQYF.